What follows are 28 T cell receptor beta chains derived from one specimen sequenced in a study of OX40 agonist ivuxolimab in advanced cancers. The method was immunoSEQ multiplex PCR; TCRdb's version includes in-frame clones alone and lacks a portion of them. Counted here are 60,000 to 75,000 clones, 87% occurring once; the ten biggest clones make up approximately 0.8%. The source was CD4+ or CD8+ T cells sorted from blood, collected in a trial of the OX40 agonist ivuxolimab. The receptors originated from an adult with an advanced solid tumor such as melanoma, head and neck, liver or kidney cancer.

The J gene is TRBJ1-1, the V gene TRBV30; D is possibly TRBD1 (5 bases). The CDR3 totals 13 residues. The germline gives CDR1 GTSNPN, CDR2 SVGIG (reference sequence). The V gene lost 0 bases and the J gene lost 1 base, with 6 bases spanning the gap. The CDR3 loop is CAWSVQENTEAFF. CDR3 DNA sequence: TGTGCCTGGAGTGTACAGGAGAACACTGAAGCTTTCTTT.

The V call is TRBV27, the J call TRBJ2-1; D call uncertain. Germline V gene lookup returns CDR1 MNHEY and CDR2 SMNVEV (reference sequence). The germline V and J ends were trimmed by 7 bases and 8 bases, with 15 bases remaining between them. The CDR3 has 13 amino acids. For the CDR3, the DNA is TGTGCCAGCACCCGTTCTAATTCCGATGAGCAGTTCTTC. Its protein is CASTRSNSDEQFF.

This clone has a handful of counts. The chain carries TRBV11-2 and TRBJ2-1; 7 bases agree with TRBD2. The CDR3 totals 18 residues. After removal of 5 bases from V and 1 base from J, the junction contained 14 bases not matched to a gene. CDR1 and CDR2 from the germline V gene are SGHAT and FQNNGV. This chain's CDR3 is CASSLREGSGASYNEQFF. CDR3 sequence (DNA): TGTGCCAGCAGCCTCCGAGAGGGGAGCGGGGCTTCCTACAATGAGCAGTTCTTC.

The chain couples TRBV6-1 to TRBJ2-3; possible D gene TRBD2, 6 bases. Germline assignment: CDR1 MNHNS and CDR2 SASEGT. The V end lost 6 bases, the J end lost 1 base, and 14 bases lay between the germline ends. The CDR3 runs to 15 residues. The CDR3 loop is CASSVLGGGTDTQYF. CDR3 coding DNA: TGTGCCAGCAGCGTACTAGGAGGGGGCACAGATACGCAGTATTTT.

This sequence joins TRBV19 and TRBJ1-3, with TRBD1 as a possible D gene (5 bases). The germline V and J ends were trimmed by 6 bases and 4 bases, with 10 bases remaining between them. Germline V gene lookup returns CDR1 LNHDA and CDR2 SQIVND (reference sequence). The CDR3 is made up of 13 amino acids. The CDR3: CASSGTAGNTIYF. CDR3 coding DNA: TGTGCCAGTAGCGGGACGGCCGGAAACACCATATATTTT.

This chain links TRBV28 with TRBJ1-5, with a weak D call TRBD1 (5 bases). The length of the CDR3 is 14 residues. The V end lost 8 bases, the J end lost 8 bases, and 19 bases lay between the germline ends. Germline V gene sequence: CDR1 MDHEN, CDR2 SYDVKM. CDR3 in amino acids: CASGSGGEVKPQHF. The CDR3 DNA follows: TGTGCCAGCGGCTCGGGGGGGGAGGTAAAGCCCCAGCATTTT.

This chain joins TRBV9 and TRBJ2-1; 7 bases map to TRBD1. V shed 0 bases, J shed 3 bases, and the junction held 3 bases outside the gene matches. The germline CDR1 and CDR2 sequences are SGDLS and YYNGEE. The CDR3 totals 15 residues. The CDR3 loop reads CASSVANRGYNEQFF. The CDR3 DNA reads TGTGCCAGCAGCGTAGCGAACAGGGGCTACAATGAGCAGTTCTTC.

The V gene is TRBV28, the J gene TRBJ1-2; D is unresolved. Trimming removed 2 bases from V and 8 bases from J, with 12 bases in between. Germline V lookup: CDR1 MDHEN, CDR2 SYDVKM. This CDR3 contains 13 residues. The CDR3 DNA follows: TGTGCCAGCAGTTTAGGAGGGCGGGAAGGCTACACCTTC. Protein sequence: CASSLGGREGYTF.

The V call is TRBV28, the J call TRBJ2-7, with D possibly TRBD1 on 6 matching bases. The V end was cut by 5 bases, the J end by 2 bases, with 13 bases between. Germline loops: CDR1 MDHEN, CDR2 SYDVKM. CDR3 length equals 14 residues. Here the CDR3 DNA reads TGTGCCAGCAGTACGACGACAGGAACCTACGAGCAGTACTTC. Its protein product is CASSTTTGTYEQYF.

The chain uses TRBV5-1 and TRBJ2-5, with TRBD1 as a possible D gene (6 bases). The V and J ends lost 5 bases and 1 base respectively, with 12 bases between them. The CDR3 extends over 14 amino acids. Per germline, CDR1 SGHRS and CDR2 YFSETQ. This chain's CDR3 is CASRRTATQETQYF. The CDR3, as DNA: TGCGCCAGCAGGCGGACAGCGACCCAAGAGACCCAGTACTTC. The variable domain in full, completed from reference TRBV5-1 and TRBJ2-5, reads KAGVTQTPRYLIKTRGQQVTLSCSPISGHRSVSWYQQTPGQGLQFLFEYFSETQRNKGNFPGRFSGRQFSNSRSEMNVSTLELGDSALYLCASRRTATQETQYFGPGTRLLVL.

DNA for the CDR3: TGTGCCAGCAGCATACAACGGGGGGAACGCCTTGGTGAGCAGTTCTTC. Its translation is CASSIQRGERLGEQFF. V and J are TRBV13 and TRBJ2-1; 7 nucleotides line up with TRBD2. The CDR3 contains 16 residues. V lost 5 bases, J lost 9 bases, and 16 bases stayed unmatched. Germline loops: CDR1 PRHDT, CDR2 FYEKMQ (reference sequence).

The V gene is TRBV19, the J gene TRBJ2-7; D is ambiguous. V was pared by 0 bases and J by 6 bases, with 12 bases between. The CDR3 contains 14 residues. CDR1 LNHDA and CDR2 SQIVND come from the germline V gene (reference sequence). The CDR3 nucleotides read TGTGCCAGTAGTATAGAAAGCAGTCGAGGCGAGCAGTACTTC. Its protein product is CASSIESSRGEQYF.

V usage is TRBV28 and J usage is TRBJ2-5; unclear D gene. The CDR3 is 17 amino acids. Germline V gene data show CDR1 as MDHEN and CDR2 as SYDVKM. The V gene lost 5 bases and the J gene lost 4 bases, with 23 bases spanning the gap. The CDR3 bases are TGTGCCAGCAGTGTCGACCGGGCCAGCGTGTCAGTAGAGACCCAGTACTTC. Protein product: CASSVDRASVSVETQYF. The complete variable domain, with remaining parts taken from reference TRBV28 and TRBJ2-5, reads DVKVTQSSRYLVKRTGEKVFLECVQDMDHENMFWYRQDPGLGLRLIYFSYDVKMKEKGDIPEGYSVSREKKERFSLILESASTNQTSMYLCASSVDRASVSVETQYFGPGTRLLVL.

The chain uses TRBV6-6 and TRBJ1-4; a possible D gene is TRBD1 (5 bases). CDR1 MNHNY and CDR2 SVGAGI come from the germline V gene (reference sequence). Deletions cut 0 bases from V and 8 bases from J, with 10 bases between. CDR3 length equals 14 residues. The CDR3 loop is CASSYSEEGEKLFF. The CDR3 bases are TGTGCCAGCAGTTACTCGGAAGAGGGGGAAAAACTGTTTTTT.

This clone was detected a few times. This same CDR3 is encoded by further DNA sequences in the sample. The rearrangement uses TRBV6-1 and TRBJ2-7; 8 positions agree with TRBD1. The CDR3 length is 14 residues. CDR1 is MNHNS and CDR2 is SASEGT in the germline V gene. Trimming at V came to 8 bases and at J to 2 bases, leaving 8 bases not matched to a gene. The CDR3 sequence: CASRPLTGAYEQYF. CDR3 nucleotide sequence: TGTGCCAGCCGTCCCCTGACAGGGGCCTACGAGCAGTACTTC.

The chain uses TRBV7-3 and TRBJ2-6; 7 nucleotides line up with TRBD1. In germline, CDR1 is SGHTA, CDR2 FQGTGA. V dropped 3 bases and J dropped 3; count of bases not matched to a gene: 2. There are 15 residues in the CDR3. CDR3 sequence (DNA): TGTGCCAGCAGCTTGACAGGGAGTGGGGCCAACGTCCTGACTTTC. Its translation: CASSLTGSGANVLTF.

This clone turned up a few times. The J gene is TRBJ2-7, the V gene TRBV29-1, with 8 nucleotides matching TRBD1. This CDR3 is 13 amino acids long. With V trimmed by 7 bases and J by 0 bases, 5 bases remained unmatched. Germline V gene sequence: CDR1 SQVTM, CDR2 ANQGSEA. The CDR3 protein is CSGSRGPSYEQYF. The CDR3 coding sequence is TGCAGCGGAAGCAGGGGGCCCTCCTACGAGCAGTACTTC.

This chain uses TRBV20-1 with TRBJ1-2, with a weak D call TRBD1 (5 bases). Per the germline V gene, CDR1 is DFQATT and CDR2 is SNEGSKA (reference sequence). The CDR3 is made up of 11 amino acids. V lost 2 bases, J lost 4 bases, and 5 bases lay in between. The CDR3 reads CSARQGYGYTF. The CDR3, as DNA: TGCAGTGCTAGACAGGGCTATGGCTACACCTTC.

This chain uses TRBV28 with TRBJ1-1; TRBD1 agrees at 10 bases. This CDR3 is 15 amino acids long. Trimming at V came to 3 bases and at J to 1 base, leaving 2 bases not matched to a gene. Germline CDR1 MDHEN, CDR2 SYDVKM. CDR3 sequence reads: CASSFRTGGNTEAFF. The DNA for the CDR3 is TGTGCCAGCAGTTTTCGGACAGGGGGGAACACTGAAGCTTTCTTT.

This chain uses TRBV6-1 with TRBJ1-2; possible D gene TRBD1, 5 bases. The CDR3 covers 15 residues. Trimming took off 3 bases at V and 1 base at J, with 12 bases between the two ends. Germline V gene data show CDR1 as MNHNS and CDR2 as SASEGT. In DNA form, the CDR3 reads TGTGCCAGCAGTGACCTCAGGGATGGTAACTATGGCTACACCTTC. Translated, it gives CASSDLRDGNYGYTF.

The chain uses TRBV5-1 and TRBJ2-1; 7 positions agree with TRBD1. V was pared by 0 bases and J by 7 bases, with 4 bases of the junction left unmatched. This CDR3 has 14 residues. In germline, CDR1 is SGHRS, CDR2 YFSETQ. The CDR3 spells CASSLVGGKNEQFF. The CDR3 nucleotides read TGCGCCAGCAGCTTGGTAGGGGGCAAGAATGAGCAGTTCTTC.

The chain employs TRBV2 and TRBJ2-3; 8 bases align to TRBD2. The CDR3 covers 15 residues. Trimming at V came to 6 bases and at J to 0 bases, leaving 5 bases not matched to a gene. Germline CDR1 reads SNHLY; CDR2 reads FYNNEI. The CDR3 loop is CASSRGLASTDTQYF. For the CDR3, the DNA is TGTGCCAGCAGCCGCGGACTAGCTAGCACAGATACGCAGTATTTT.

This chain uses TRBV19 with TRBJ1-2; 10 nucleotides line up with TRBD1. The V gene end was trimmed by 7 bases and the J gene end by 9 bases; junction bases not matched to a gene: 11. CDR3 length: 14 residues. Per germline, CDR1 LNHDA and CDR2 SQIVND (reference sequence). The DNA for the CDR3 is TGTGCCAGTACCCGCCGGGACAGGGGTCCCAGCTACACCTTC. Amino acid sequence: CASTRRDRGPSYTF.

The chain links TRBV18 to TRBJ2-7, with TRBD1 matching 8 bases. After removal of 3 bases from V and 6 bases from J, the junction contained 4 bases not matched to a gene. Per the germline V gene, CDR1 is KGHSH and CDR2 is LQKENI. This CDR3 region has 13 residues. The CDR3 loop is CASSPIDRGEQYF. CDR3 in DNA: TGTGCCAGCTCACCCATCGACAGGGGCGAGCAGTACTTC.

The CDR3 region is CASSSTGNGGELFF. The CDR3 bases are TGTGCCAGCAGTTCTACAGGGAACGGCGGGGAGCTGTTTTTT. The chain combines TRBV2 with TRBJ2-2; TRBD1 is a possible D gene (6 bases). Germline CDR1 reads SNHLY; CDR2 reads FYNNEI. V was cut by 5 bases and J by 7 bases, with 14 bases left in between. This CDR3 is built from 14 residues.

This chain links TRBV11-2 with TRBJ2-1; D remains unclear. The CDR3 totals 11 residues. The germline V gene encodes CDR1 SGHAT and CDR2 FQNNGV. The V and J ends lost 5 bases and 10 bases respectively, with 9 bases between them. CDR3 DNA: TGTGCCAGCAGCCCAAGCCGGGAGCAGTTCTTC. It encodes CASSPSREQFF.

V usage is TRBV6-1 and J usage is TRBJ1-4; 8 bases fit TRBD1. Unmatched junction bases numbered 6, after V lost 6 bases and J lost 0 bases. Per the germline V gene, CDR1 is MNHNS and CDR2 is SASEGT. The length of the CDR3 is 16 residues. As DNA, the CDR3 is TGTGCCAGCAGGGAAAGGACAGGGCCAACTAATGAAAAACTGTTTTTT. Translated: CASRERTGPTNEKLFF.

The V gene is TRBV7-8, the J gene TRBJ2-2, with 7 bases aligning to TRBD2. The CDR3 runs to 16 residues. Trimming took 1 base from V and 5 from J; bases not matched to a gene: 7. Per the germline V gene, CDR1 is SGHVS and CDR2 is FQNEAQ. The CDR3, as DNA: TGTGCCAGCAGCTTAGAGGCGGGAGCGGCGACCGGGGAGCTGTTTTTT. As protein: CASSLEAGAATGELFF.